Presented here are 6 T cell receptor beta chains from one specimen sequenced in a study of cytomegalovirus exposure and HLA in healthy donors. Primers included in the PCR were 60 Vbeta and 13 Jbeta primers. The data were produced by immunoSEQ multiplex PCR, yet TCRdb's version contains in-frame clones alone and is incomplete. The table includes about 170,000 clones, about 81% detected once. The sequenced sample was PBMCs. These receptors all stem from a woman aged 45-65 years in good health and CMV-seropositive.

The chain couples TRBV5-1 to TRBJ2-5, with unresolved D. CDR3 length: 13 residues. Germline-derived CDR1 and CDR2 are SGHRS and YFSETQ. Trimming left V 0 bases short and J 5 bases short, with 8 bases between. The CDR3 DNA sequence: TGCGCCAGCAGCTTGGCAGGATACGAGACCCAGTACTTC. It specifies CASSLAGYETQYF.

The chain combines TRBV6-5 with TRBJ1-2; 10 bases agree with TRBD1. Germline values: CDR1 MNHEY, CDR2 SVGAGI. The CDR3 is 13 residues long. The V segment lost 9 bases and the J segment 2 bases; nucleotides outside the gene matches: 3. CDR3 nucleotides: TGTGCCAGTGGACAGGGGGGGAACTATGGCTACACCTTC. Protein product: CASGQGGNYGYTF.

This chain joins TRBV7-8 and TRBJ2-7, with D perhaps matching TRBD2 (5 bases). The CDR3 consists of 12 residues. Germline CDR1 is SGHVS and CDR2 is FQNEAQ. V lost 5 bases and J 7 bases, leaving 12 bases between the germline ends. CDR3 protein: CASSPTGSEQYF. The CDR3, as DNA: TGTGCCAGCAGCCCGACGGGGAGTGAGCAGTACTTC.

This chain joins TRBV29-1 and TRBJ1-1; no clear D. The CDR3 is 10 residues long. Germline V gene data show CDR1 as SQVTM and CDR2 as ANQGSEA. V gave up 4 bases and J gave up 4 bases, with 4 bases separating them. The CDR3 spells CSVASTEAFF. The CDR3 region has the DNA TGCAGCGTTGCCAGCACTGAAGCTTTCTTT.

This clone was detected only once. In DNA form, the CDR3 reads TGTGCCAGCAGTGCCACTGGACAGGGCCTGGAGGAAAAACTGTTTTTT. This translates into CASSATGQGLEEKLFF. The chain employs TRBV2 and TRBJ1-4; 8 nucleotides align to TRBD1. Trimming at V came to 4 bases and at J to 8 bases, leaving 12 bases not matched to a gene. The V gene's germline CDR1 is SNHLY and CDR2 FYNNEI. The CDR3 is 16 amino acids. Together with reference TRBV2 and TRBJ1-4, the CDR3 gives the full variable domain: EPEVTQTPSHQVTQMGQEVILRCVPISNHLYFYWYRQILGQKVEFLVSFYNNEISEKSEIFDDQFSVERPDGSNFTLKIRSTKLEDSAMYFCASSATGQGLEEKLFFGSGTQLSVL.

This chain connects TRBV19 to TRBJ2-3; possibly TRBD1 for D (7 bases). The germline V and J ends were trimmed by 5 bases and 4 bases, with 13 bases remaining between them. Germline CDR1 is LNHDA and CDR2 is SQIVND (reference sequence). This CDR3 is built from 14 residues. The CDR3 DNA reads TGTGCCAGTAGTCCAGGGGGGTTGGCAGATACGCAGTATTTT. It yields the protein CASSPGGLADTQYF.